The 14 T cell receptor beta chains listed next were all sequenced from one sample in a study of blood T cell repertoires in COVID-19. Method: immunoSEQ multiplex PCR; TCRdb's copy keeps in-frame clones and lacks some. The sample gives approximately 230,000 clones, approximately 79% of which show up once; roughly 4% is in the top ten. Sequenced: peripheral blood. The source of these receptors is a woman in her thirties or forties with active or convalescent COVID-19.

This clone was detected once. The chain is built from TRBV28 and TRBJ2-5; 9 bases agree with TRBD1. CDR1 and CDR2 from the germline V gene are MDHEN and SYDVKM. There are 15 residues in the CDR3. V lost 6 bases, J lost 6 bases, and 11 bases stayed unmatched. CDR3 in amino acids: CASRLEQGAKKTQYF. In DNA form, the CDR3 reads TGTGCCAGCAGACTTGAACAGGGGGCTAAGAAGACCCAGTACTTC.

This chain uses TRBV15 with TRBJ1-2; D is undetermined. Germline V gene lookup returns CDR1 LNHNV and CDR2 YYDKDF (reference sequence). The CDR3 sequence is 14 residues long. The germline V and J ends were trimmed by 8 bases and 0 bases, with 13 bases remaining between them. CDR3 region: CATFGPGTNYGYTF. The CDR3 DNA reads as TGTGCCACCTTTGGTCCGGGAACTAACTATGGCTACACCTTC. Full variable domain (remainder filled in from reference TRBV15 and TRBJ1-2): DAMVIQNPRYQVTQFGKPVTLSCSQTLNHNVMYWYQQKSSQAPKLLFHYYDKDFNNEADTPDNFQSRRPNTSFCFLDIRSPGLGDTAMYLCATFGPGTNYGYTFGSGTRLTVV.

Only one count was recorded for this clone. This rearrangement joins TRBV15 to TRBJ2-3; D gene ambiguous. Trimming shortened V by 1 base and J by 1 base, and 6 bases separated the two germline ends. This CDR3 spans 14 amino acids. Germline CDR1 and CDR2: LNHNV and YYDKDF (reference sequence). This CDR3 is CATSRGTGTDTQYF. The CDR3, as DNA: TGTGCCACCAGCAGAGGTACGGGCACAGATACGCAGTATTTT.

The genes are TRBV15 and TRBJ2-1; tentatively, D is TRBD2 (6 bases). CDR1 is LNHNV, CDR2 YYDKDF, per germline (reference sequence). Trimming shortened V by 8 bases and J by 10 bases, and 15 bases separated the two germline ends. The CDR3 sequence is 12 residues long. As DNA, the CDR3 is TGTGCCACCGCAAAAACTGGGGGGGAGCAGTTCTTC. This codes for CATAKTGGEQFF.

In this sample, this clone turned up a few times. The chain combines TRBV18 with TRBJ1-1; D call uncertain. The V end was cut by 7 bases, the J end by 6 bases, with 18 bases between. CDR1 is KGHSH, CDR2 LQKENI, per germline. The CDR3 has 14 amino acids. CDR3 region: CASCFEPVSAEAFF. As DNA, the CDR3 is TGTGCCAGCTGTTTCGAGCCCGTTTCGGCTGAAGCTTTCTTT.

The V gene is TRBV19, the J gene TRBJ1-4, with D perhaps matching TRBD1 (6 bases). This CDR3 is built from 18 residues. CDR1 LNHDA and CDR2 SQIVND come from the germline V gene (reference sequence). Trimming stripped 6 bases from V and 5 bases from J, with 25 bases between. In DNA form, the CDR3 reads TGTGCCAGTAGCCTCCAAAGGGGGATAGACTTCGAGAATGAAAAACTGTTTTTT. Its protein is CASSLQRGIDFENEKLFF.

CDR3 sequence: CASSLGRGGGNTEAFF. The CDR3 DNA reads TGCGCCAGCAGCTTGGGACGGGGAGGGGGGAACACTGAAGCTTTCTTT. This sequence joins TRBV5-1 and TRBJ1-1; possibly TRBD1 for D (6 bases). The CDR3 is made up of 16 amino acids. Germline CDR1 is SGHRS and CDR2 is YFSETQ. The V gene lost 0 bases and the J gene lost 1 base, with 13 bases spanning the gap.

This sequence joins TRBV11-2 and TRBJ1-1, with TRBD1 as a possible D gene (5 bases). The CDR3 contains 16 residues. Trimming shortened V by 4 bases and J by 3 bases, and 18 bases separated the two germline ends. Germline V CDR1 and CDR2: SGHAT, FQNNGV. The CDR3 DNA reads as TGTGCCAGCAGCTCCGTTTGGGGCCGGGAGGACACTGAAGCTTTCTTT. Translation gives CASSSVWGREDTEAFF.

The CDR3 spells CASSLGDRRSYEQYF. Here the CDR3 DNA reads TGTGCCAGCAGCTTAGGGGACAGGAGATCCTACGAGCAGTACTTC. This chain joins TRBV7-9 and TRBJ2-7, with 8 nucleotides matching TRBD1. CDR1 SEHNR and CDR2 FQNEAQ come from the germline V gene (reference sequence). This CDR3 is 15 amino acids long. V lost 1 base and J lost 1; bases outside the gene matches: 3.

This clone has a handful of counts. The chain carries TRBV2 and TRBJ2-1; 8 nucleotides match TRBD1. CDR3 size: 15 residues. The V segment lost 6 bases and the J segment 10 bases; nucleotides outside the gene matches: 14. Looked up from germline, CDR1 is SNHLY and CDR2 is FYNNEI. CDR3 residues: CASRDRVGETEEQFF. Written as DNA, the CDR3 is TGTGCCAGCAGGGACAGGGTTGGGGAAACAGAGGAGCAGTTCTTC.

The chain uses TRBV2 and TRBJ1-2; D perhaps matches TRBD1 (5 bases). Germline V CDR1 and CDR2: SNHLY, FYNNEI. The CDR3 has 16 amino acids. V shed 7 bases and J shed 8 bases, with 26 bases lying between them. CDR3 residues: CASNGRLEGWGVGYTF. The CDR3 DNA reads TGTGCCAGCAATGGCCGGCTGGAAGGGTGGGGCGTAGGCTACACCTTC.

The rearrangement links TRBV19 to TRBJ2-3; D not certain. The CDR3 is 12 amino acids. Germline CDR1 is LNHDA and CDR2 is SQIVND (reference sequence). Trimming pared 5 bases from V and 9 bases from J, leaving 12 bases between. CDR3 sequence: CASSLRSGTQYF. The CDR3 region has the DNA TGTGCCAGTAGTCTGAGATCAGGAACGCAGTATTTT.

This CDR3 reads CASSLVRDYEQYF. For the CDR3, the DNA is TGTGCCAGCAGCTTGGTGAGAGACTACGAGCAGTACTTC. The chain couples TRBV11-2 to TRBJ2-7; D not certain. The germline V gene has CDR1 SGHAT and CDR2 FQNNGV. The CDR3 sequence is 13 residues long. The ends were cut back, 3 bases at V and 3 bases at J, with 9 bases in the middle.

Here the CDR3 DNA reads TGCGCCAGCAGCCAGGAGGCAGGGGTTGGAAACACCATATATTTT. Its translation is CASSQEAGVGNTIYF. J is TRBJ1-3 and V is TRBV5-1, with D perhaps matching TRBD1 (6 bases). Germline assignment: CDR1 SGHRS and CDR2 YFSETQ. The CDR3 is made up of 15 amino acids. The germline V and J ends were trimmed by 4 bases and 3 bases, with 14 bases remaining between them.